Listed below are T cell receptor beta chains from one sample, sequenced in a study of T cells after yellow fever vaccination. TCRdb reprocessed the 5' RACE reads with MiXCR, giving one entry per CDR3 protein. The repertoire holds some 150,000 distinct CDR3 sequences, with more than 9.5% as singletons. Material: CD8+ T cells sorted from PBMCs, obtained 15 days after the yellow fever booster vaccination. These TCRs come from a man between 18 and 29 years old who received the YFV17D yellow fever vaccine. Both conserved end residues are part of each CDR3. D genes are given only for firm matches.

D gene,J gene,V gene,CDR3 protein
TRBD1,TRBJ2-2,TRBV7-9,CASSLGRTGVTGELFF
NA,TRBJ2-5,TRBV10-3,CASTDWAKQETQYF
TRBD2,TRBJ2-5,TRBV6-1,CASTPSGGVGETQYF
NA,TRBJ1-2,TRBV7-9,CASSPIGVAGGYTF
NA,TRBJ2-1,TRBV12-3/TRBV12-4,CASRNLLGHNEQFF
NA,TRBJ2-3,TRBV12-3/TRBV12-4,CASSLTDTQYF
TRBD1,TRBJ1-2,TRBV29-1,CSVDTGDGYTF
TRBD1,TRBJ1-5,TRBV4-3,CASSQDGGTGMNQPQHF
TRBD1,TRBJ1-1,TRBV7-9,CASSPYRGLDTEAFF
NA,TRBJ2-3,TRBV7-8,CASSSIVPDTQCF
NA,TRBJ1-1,TRBV20-1,CSARARVVNTEAFF
NA,TRBJ1-3,TRBV5-5,CASRPYTTGSGNTIYF
NA,TRBJ2-7,TRBV11-2,CASSPMRGTGRDEQYF
TRBD1,TRBJ1-2,TRBV7-9,CASSSSLDRRSGYTF
NA,TRBJ1-5,TRBV3-1,CASSQGSGPQHF
NA,TRBJ2-5,TRBV6-5,CASSSGGIETQYF
TRBD1,TRBJ1-5,TRBV2,CASREGQGSNQPQHF
NA,TRBJ1-2,TRBV29-1,CSVQKGIGGYTF